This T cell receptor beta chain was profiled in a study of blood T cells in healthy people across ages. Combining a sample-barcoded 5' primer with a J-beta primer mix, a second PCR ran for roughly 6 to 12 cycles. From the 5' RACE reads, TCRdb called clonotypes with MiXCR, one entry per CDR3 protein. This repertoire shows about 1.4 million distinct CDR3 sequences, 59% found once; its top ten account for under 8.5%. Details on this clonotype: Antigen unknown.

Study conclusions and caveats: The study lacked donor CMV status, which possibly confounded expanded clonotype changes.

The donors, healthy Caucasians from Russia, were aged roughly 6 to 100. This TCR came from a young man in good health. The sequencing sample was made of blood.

The CDR3 nucleotides read TGTGCCACCAGTGCTCAGTCTAATAGCAATCAGCCCCAGCATTTT. Its protein product is CATSAQSNSNQPQHF. The J gene is TRBJ1-5, the V gene TRBV15; D is unresolved. Germline values: CDR1 LNHNV, CDR2 YYDKDF (reference sequence). The V and J ends lost 6 bases and 0 bases respectively, with 12 bases between them. The CDR3 covers 15 residues.